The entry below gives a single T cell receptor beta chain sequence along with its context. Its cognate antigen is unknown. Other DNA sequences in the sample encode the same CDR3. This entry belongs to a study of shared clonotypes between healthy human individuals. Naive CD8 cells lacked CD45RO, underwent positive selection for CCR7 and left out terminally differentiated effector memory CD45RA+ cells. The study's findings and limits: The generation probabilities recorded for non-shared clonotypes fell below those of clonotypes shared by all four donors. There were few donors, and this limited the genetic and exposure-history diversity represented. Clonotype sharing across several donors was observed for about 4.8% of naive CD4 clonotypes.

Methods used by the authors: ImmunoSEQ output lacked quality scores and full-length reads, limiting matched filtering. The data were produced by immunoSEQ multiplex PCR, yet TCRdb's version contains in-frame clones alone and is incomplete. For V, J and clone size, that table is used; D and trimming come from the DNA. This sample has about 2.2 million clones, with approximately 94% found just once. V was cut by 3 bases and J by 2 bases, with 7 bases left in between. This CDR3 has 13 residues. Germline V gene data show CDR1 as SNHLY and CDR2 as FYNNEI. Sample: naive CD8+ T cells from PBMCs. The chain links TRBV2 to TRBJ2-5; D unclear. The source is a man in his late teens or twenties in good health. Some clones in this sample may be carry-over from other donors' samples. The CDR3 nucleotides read TGTGCCAGCAGTGAGCGAAGGCAAGAGACCCAGTACTTC. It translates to CASSERRQETQYF.